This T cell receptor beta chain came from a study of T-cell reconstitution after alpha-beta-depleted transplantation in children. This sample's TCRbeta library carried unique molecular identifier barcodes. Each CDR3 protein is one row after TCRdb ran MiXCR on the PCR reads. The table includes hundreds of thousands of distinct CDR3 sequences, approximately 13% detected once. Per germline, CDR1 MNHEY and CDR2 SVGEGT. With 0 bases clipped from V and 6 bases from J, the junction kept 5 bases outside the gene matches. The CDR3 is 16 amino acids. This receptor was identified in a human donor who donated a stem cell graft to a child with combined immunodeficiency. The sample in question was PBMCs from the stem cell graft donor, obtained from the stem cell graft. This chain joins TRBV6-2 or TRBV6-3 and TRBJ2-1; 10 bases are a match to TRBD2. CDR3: CASSYSISGGRNEQFF. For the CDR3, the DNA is TGTGCCAGCAGTTACTCGATTAGCGGGGGGCGCAATGAGCAGTTCTTC.